Listed below are T cell receptor beta chains from one sample, sequenced in a study of T cell responses to AZD1222 COVID-19 vaccine. Generated by immunoSEQ multiplex PCR, the TCRdb table keeps only in-frame clones and is missing some. The repertoire includes approximately 150,000 clones, 90% to 95% of them detected once, and 9.5% to 15% sits in the top ten. Sequencing was performed on peripheral blood, taken after recovery from COVID-19. Every receptor here comes from an adult who had recovered from COVID-19. The CDR3 runs from the conserved cysteine through the conserved F or W. Each record gives: V gene, clone size, J gene, D gene, CDR3 protein, CDR3 DNA. D genes are given only for firm matches. The size of a clone is reported for some rows only, either as once, few or many, or as a class for expanded clones.

>TRBV14|NA|TRBJ2-7|NA
CASSQDSFLYPYEQYF
TGTGCCAGCAGCCAAGACAGCTTTTTGTACCCCTACGAGCAGTACTTC
>TRBV7-2|NA|TRBJ1-1|NA
CASSRRTENTEAFF
TGTGCCAGCAGCAGGAGGACAGAGAACACTGAAGCTTTCTTT
>TRBV21-1|NA|TRBJ2-1|NA
CASSKDRGPYNEQFF
TGTGCCAGCAGCAAAGACAGGGGCCCCTACAATGAGCAGTTCTTC
>TRBV28|NA|TRBJ2-7|TRBD2
CASSGLAGAHVWYEQYF
TGTGCCAGCAGCGGACTAGCGGGAGCCCACGTCTGGTACGAGCAGTACTTC
>TRBV4-1|NA|TRBJ2-7|TRBD1
CASSRWTGGDYEQYF
TGCGCCAGCAGCCGGTGGACAGGGGGGGACTACGAGCAGTACTTC
>TRBV27|once|TRBJ2-7|TRBD2
CASRGTALAGGGYEQYF
TGTGCCAGCAGGGGAACGGCCCTAGCGGGAGGGGGCTACGAGCAGTACTTC
>TRBV4-1|NA|TRBJ2-1|NA
CASSSIGSYNEQFF
TGCGCCAGCAGCTCAATAGGATCCTACAATGAGCAGTTCTTC
>TRBV3-1/TRBV3-2|NA|TRBJ2-7|NA
CASSQELLATYEQYF
TGTGCCAGCAGCCAAGAACTTCTAGCGACTTACGAGCAGTACTTC
>TRBV28|NA|TRBJ2-7|NA
CASSIFWKGPSLEQYF
TGTGCCAGCAGTATATTCTGGAAGGGGCCCTCGCTCGAGCAGTACTTC
>TRBV7-9|NA|TRBJ2-3|NA
CASSLAQGITDTQYF
TGTGCCAGCAGCTTAGCGCAGGGAATCACAGATACGCAGTATTTT
>TRBV5-1|NA|TRBJ2-5|NA
CASSLGLGGETQYF
TGCGCCAGCAGCTTGGGCCTAGGTGGAGAGACCCAGTACTTC
>TRBV7-3|NA|TRBJ2-7|TRBD2
CASSSLAGGEQYF
TGTGCCAGCAGCTCTTTAGCGGGTGGAGAGCAGTACTTC
>TRBV27|NA|TRBJ1-6|NA
CASSLGGSYNSPLHF
TGTGCCAGCAGTTTAGGGGGCTCCTATAATTCACCCCTCCACTTT
>TRBV7-9|NA|TRBJ2-3|NA
CASRDSPDTQYF
TGTGCCAGCAGGGACAGTCCAGATACGCAGTATTTT
>TRBV6-5|NA|TRBJ1-5|TRBD1
CASRGADRGGQPQHF
TGTGCCAGCCGGGGGGCGGACAGGGGGGGACAGCCCCAGCATTTT
>TRBV10-1|NA|TRBJ2-7|TRBD1
CASSGDRSSYEQYF
TGCGCCAGCAGTGGGGACAGGAGCTCCTACGAGCAGTACTTC
>TRBV7-2|once|TRBJ1-5|NA
CASSLGTVGFQPQHF
TGTGCCAGCAGCTTAGGGACAGTTGGTTTTCAGCCCCAGCATTTT
>TRBV6-1|NA|TRBJ2-7|NA
CASSPPRVYEQYF
TGTGCCAGCAGTCCGCCGAGGGTCTACGAGCAGTACTTC
>TRBV2|few|TRBJ1-5|NA
CASSEGGIQPQHF
TGTGCCAGCAGTGAAGGAGGCATTCAGCCCCAGCATTTT
>TRBV12-3/TRBV12-4|NA|TRBJ1-1|NA
CASSLKYEAFF
TGTGCCAGCAGTTTAAAATATGAAGCTTTCTTT
>TRBV5-1|NA|TRBJ2-1|TRBD1
CASSHRQGTNNEQFF
TGCGCCAGCAGCCACAGACAGGGGACGAACAATGAGCAGTTCTTC
>TRBV10-3|NA|TRBJ1-5|NA
CAISEVNQPQHF
TGTGCCATCAGTGAAGTCAATCAGCCCCAGCATTTT
>TRBV9|NA|TRBJ2-5|TRBD2
CASSVTSGKETQYF
TGTGCCAGCAGCGTGACTAGCGGGAAGGAGACCCAGTACTTC